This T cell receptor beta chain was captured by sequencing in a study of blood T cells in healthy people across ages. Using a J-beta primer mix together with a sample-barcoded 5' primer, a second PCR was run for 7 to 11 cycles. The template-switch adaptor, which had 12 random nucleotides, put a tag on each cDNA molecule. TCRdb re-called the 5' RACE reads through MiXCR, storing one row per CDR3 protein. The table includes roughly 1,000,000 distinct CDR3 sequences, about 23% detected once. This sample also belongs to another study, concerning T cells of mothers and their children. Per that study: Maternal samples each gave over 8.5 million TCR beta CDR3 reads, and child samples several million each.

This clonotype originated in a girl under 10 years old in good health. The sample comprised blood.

In nucleotides, the CDR3 is TGTGCCAGCAGCCCGGCGGTGGGGGCCTTCTACGAGCAGTACTTC. Residues: CASSPAVGAFYEQYF. The rearrangement joins TRBV13 to TRBJ2-7; D may be TRBD1 (6 bases). V was shortened by 5 bases and J by 3 bases, with 17 bases between the two germline ends. This CDR3 comprises 15 residues. Germline lookup yields CDR1 PRHDT and CDR2 FYEKMQ (reference sequence). The full variable domain, its missing parts supplied by reference TRBV13 and TRBJ2-7, is AAGVIQSPRHLIKEKRETATLKCYPIPRHDTVYWYQQGPGQDPQFLISFYEKMQSDKGSIPDRFSAQQFSDYHSELNMSSLELGDSALYFCASSPAVGAFYEQYFGPGTRLTVT.